This T cell receptor beta chain was sequenced during a study of radiotherapy plus CTLA-4 blockade in lung cancer. Comments on this clone: Its antigen is as yet unknown.

Focal radiation plus CTLA-4 blockade with ipilimumab was administered to patients who had chemo-refractory metastatic non-small-cell lung cancer. General study findings and limits: Among blood TCR repertoires after radiotherapy plus ipilimumab, tumor-derived clones expanded. Reports state that early shifts in blood T cell clones, with interferon-beta, best predicted response.

Per the germline V gene, CDR1 is MNHEY and CDR2 is SVGAGI. The CDR3 is 15 residues long. The V gene lost 6 bases and the J gene lost 0 bases, with 12 bases spanning the gap. The assay was immunoSEQ multiplex PCR, and TCRdb's table has in-frame clones only and misses some. In the table there are about 80,000 clones, about 78% of which are singletons. The chain couples TRBV6-5 to TRBJ2-1, with D tentatively TRBD1 (6 bases). The source of this sequence is a human donor with non-small cell lung cancer whose response to radiotherapy plus ipilimumab could not be evaluated. Some clones in this sample may be carry-over from other donors' samples. Sequenced here: peripheral blood, sampled from a patient treated with radiotherapy plus ipilimumab. DNA of the CDR3: TGTGCCAGCAGCCCGCGAGGGGGCTCCTACAATGAGCAGTTCTTC. Its protein is CASSPRGGSYNEQFF.